This TCR beta chain was sequenced for a study of metastatic and nonmetastatic thyroid tumors. Study details: Repertoires from blood and tumor or nodule tissue of malignant and benign thyroid patients were compared.

TCRdb ran MiXCR on the PCR reads. The repertoire holds approximately 86,000 clones, around 13% seen once, with 7% to 10% in the top ten. General study results and limits: Reportedly, malignant thyroid tumors had significantly higher TCR beta diversity than benign nodules, in blood and tumor.

All patients reached thyroid surgery having received no treatment beforehand. Germline V gives CDR1 SNHLY, CDR2 FYNNEI. Deletions cut 5 bases from V and 8 bases from J, with 19 bases between. The CDR3 sequence is 15 residues long. This clone was detected only a few times. Its target is unknown. Sequencing was done on a sample of tumor tissue. The chain has TRBV2 and TRBJ2-1; perhaps TRBD1 as D (6 bases). This TCR derives from a female donor with papillary thyroid cancer or a benign thyroid nodule (not recorded which). Some clones in this sample may be carry-over from other donors' samples. CDR3 region: CASSITGTPSDEQFF. CDR3 nucleotides: TGTGCCAGCAGTATAACCGGGACACCCTCCGATGAGCAGTTCTTC.